Listed below are T cell receptor beta chains from one sample, sequenced in a study of T cell repertoires in cytomegalovirus infection. No antigen is known for these receptors. TCRdb re-called the reads through MiXCR, storing one row per CDR3 protein. The sample carries about 920,000 distinct CDR3 sequences, 25% to 40% recorded once. The starting material was cultured CD8+ T cells from PBMCs, obtained from culture after CMV antigen stimulation. The receptors originated from a human donor in good health (CMV status not recorded). Some clones in this sample may be carry-over from other donors' samples. CDR3s include the opening cysteine and the closing phenylalanine or tryptophan. Each record gives: V gene, J gene, D gene, clone size, CDR3 DNA, CDR3 protein. D genes are given only for firm matches. Only part of the rows carry a size: once, few, many, or a class if the clone is expanded.

V: TRBV10-3
J: TRBJ2-3
D: -
size: few
DNA: TGTGCCATCAGTGAAGGGGACACCTACACAGATACGCAGTATTTT
CDR3: CAISEGDTYTDTQYF

V: TRBV7-9
J: TRBJ2-7
D: -
size: many
DNA: TGTGCCAGCAGCTTCGAAGGTGTCAACGAGCAGTACTTC
CDR3: CASSFEGVNEQYF

V: TRBV7-1
J: TRBJ1-6
D: -
size: -
DNA: TGTGCCAGCAGCCCTGTATGGGACGCCAATTCACCCCTCCACTTT
CDR3: CASSPVWDANSPLHF

V: TRBV6-6
J: TRBJ1-1
D: -
size: -
DNA: TGTGCCAGCAGTAACCCGACGGGCCCTCCTTGGACTGAAGCTTTCTTT
CDR3: CASSNPTGPPWTEAFF

V: TRBV15
J: TRBJ2-1
D: -
size: -
DNA: TGTGCCACCAGCAGAGATTTGGGCAAGTTGAATGAGCAGTTCTTC
CDR3: CATSRDLGKLNEQFF

V: TRBV9
J: TRBJ2-3
D: -
size: -
DNA: TGTGCCAGCAGCGTACCGAGCGGCACAGATACGCAGTATTTT
CDR3: CASSVPSGTDTQYF

V: TRBV6-5
J: TRBJ2-5
D: -
size: -
DNA: TGTGCCAGCAGTTACTCGACCGGGGGAGAGTACTTC
CDR3: CASSYSTGGEYF

V: TRBV25-1
J: TRBJ1-1
D: TRBD1
size: few
DNA: TGTGCCAGCAGTGAATGGGGGGGGACAGGGAACACTGAAGCTTTCTTT
CDR3: CASSEWGGTGNTEAFF

V: TRBV19
J: TRBJ1-5
D: -
size: -
DNA: TGTGCCAGTAGCACGGGACGGACGCCACTTCAGCCCCAGCATTTT
CDR3: CASSTGRTPLQPQHF

V: TRBV15
J: TRBJ1-5
D: -
size: -
DNA: TGTGCCACCAGCAGAGAAGGGGGAAGCAATCAGCCCCAGCATTTT
CDR3: CATSREGGSNQPQHF

V: TRBV2
J: TRBJ1-1
D: TRBD1
size: few
DNA: TGTGCCACTCAGACAGGGAAAGGCTCGGGTACTGAAGCTTTCTTT
CDR3: CATQTGKGSGTEAFF

V: TRBV7-3
J: TRBJ1-1
D: TRBD1
size: -
DNA: TGTGCCAGCAGCTCAAAGACAGGGGGCTTTTACGAGGCTTTCTTT
CDR3: CASSSKTGGFYEAFF

V: TRBV12-3/TRBV12-4
J: TRBJ1-4
D: TRBD1
size: many
DNA: TGTGCCAGCACCGGGGAACAGGGGGAATACGGGAAACTGTTTTTT
CDR3: CASTGEQGEYGKLFF

V: TRBV4-3
J: TRBJ1-1
D: -
size: -
DNA: TGCGCCAGCAGCCAAGATCTTGGCCCGGACACTGAAGCTTTCTTT
CDR3: CASSQDLGPDTEAFF

V: TRBV20-1
J: TRBJ2-5
D: -
size: few
DNA: TGCAGTGCTAGAGTAGACCAAGAGACCCAGTACTTC
CDR3: CSARVDQETQYF

V: TRBV6-5
J: TRBJ2-7
D: -
size: -
DNA: TGTGCCAACAGTTACGTAGGTTCCTACGAGCAGTACTTC
CDR3: CANSYVGSYEQYF

V: TRBV27
J: TRBJ1-6
D: TRBD1
size: -
DNA: TGTGCCAGCAGTTTCATTGACAGGGGCGGGAATTCACCCCTCCACTTT
CDR3: CASSFIDRGGNSPLHF

V: TRBV7-9
J: TRBJ2-3
D: -
size: -
DNA: TGTGCCAGCAGCTCCAGGGAGGCAGCTAGCACAGATACGCAGTATTTT
CDR3: CASSSREAASTDTQYF

V: TRBV7-8
J: TRBJ2-2
D: TRBD2
size: many
DNA: TGTGCCAGCAGCGATAGCGGGGGGGGCGGCGGGGAGCTGTTTTTT
CDR3: CASSDSGGGGGELFF

V: TRBV6-1
J: TRBJ1-2
D: -
size: many
DNA: TGTGCCAGCAGTGAAAAAATGGGCTACACCTTC
CDR3: CASSEKMGYTF

V: TRBV12-3/TRBV12-4
J: TRBJ2-1
D: -
size: -
DNA: TGTGCCAGCAGTTTGACAGCTGAGCAGTTCTTC
CDR3: CASSLTAEQFF

V: TRBV7-9
J: TRBJ2-1
D: TRBD1
size: many
DNA: TGTGCCAGCAGCTCGGGGACAGGGTGGGATGAGCAGTTCTTC
CDR3: CASSSGTGWDEQFF

V: TRBV5-1
J: TRBJ1-2
D: -
size: -
DNA: TGCGCCAGCAGTGCCGATTTTATGGGCTACACCTTC
CDR3: CASSADFMGYTF

V: TRBV6-1
J: TRBJ2-7
D: TRBD2
size: -
DNA: TGTGCCAGCAGGGCGGGACTAGAGCTATACGAGCAGTACTTC
CDR3: CASRAGLELYEQYF

V: TRBV14
J: TRBJ1-1
D: TRBD1
size: many
DNA: TGTGCCAGCAGCCAGGCGACAGGGGACCGACGATCGAACACTGAAGCTTTCTTT
CDR3: CASSQATGDRRSNTEAFF

V: TRBV4-3
J: TRBJ1-5
D: TRBD1
size: -
DNA: TGCGCCAGCAGCCAGGACAGGGGTACCAATCAGCCCCAGCATTTT
CDR3: CASSQDRGTNQPQHF

V: TRBV27
J: TRBJ1-5
D: -
size: -
DNA: TGTGCCAGCAGTCCGCCAGGGGTGGGTCAGCCCCAGCATTTT
CDR3: CASSPPGVGQPQHF